A single sample is the source of the 15 T cell receptor beta chains below, sequenced in a study of OX40 agonist ivuxolimab in advanced cancers. The repertoire was sequenced with immunoSEQ multiplex PCR; TCRdb's copy has only in-frame clones and lacks some. The profile covers fewer than 25,000 clones, with approximately 80% appearing a single time and more than 15% taken by the ten largest. The material sequenced was CD4+ or CD8+ T cells sorted from blood, taken in a trial of the OX40 agonist ivuxolimab. Receptor source: an adult with an advanced solid tumor such as melanoma, head and neck, liver or kidney cancer.

This chain connects TRBV4-1 to TRBJ2-1; D might be TRBD1 (5 bases). The germline gives CDR1 MGHRA, CDR2 YSYEKL. The CDR3 length is 15 residues. Trimming removed 0 bases from V and 2 bases from J, with 8 bases in between. CDR3 nucleotides: TGCGCCAGCAGCCAAGACAGGGTGGCCTACAATGAGCAGTTCTTC. It codes for CASSQDRVAYNEQFF.

The rearrangement links TRBV2 to TRBJ1-1, with unresolved D. The CDR3 length is 11 residues. Germline values: CDR1 SNHLY, CDR2 FYNNEI. V lost 6 bases to trimming and J lost 6 bases, with 8 bases between them. The CDR3 here is CASSPNAEAFF. The CDR3 DNA sequence: TGTGCCAGCAGCCCGAATGCTGAAGCTTTCTTT.

The chain is built from TRBV7-2 and TRBJ1-1; 8 nucleotides line up with TRBD1. V lost 4 bases and J lost 5; bases outside the gene matches: 6. This CDR3 spans 14 amino acids. The V gene's germline CDR1 is SGHTA and CDR2 FQGNSA. CDR3: CASSSRTGRTEAFF. Here the CDR3 DNA reads TGTGCCAGCAGCTCTCGGACAGGGAGGACTGAAGCTTTCTTT.

The V call is TRBV13, the J call TRBJ1-1; D unresolved. The V gene lost 3 bases and the J gene lost 2 bases, with 10 bases spanning the gap. The CDR3 consists of 14 residues. Looked up from germline, CDR1 is PRHDT and CDR2 is FYEKMQ (reference sequence). The CDR3 DNA follows: TGTGCCAGCAGCTTTTGGCGGGATAACACTGAAGCTTTCTTT. Translating it yields CASSFWRDNTEAFF.

The chain is built from TRBV7-3 and TRBJ1-5, with D possibly TRBD1 on 5 matching bases. Germline assignment: CDR1 SGHTA and CDR2 FQGTGA. This CDR3 spans 14 amino acids. V was clipped by 0 bases and J by 6 bases, with 9 bases between them. CDR3: CASSLTGTGQPQHF. In nucleotides, the CDR3 is TGTGCCAGCAGCTTAACAGGGACCGGTCAGCCCCAGCATTTT.

This chain uses TRBV7-8 with TRBJ2-7, with a tentative D call TRBD2 (5 bases). This CDR3 comprises 16 residues. CDR1 SGHVS and CDR2 FQNEAQ come from the germline V gene. V was pared by 0 bases and J by 7 bases, with 19 bases between. DNA for the CDR3: TGTGCCAGCAGCTTAGCAGCTCGTAGTTTATCGGGGGAGCAGTACTTC. The encoded protein is CASSLAARSLSGEQYF.

The chain recombines TRBV6-5 with TRBJ1-2; D gene unclear. Germline V gene data show CDR1 as MNHEY and CDR2 as SVGAGI. V was clipped by 0 bases and J by 0 bases, with 8 bases between them. The CDR3 contains 15 residues. The DNA of the CDR3 is TGTGCCAGCAGTTACTCACGGGCAACTAACTATGGCTACACCTTC. Translated: CASSYSRATNYGYTF.

The chain joins TRBV2 to TRBJ2-5, with D perhaps TRBD2 (6 bases). The V and J ends lost 6 bases and 5 bases respectively, with 19 bases between them. CDR1 is SNHLY, CDR2 FYNNEI, per germline. The CDR3 totals 15 residues. The CDR3 reads CASSSDDGGVETQYF. In DNA, the CDR3 is TGTGCCAGCAGCTCCGACGACGGCGGGGTCGAGACCCAGTACTTC.

The chain uses TRBV27 and TRBJ1-2; D not resolved. The CDR3 is made up of 14 amino acids. Trimming took off 0 bases at V and 8 bases at J, with 13 bases between the two ends. The germline CDR1 and CDR2 sequences are MNHEY and SMNVEV (reference sequence). The CDR3 reads CASSLSAVGMGYTF. The DNA for the CDR3 is TGTGCCAGCAGTTTATCTGCGGTCGGGATGGGCTACACCTTC.

In this sample, this clone turned up once. The genes are TRBV11-2 and TRBJ2-7; D possibly corresponds to TRBD1 (5 bases). CDR1 is SGHAT and CDR2 is FQNNGV in the germline V gene. The CDR3 is made up of 15 amino acids. V lost 7 bases and J 2 bases, leaving 18 bases between the germline ends. The CDR3 reads CASNLWGGPTYEQYF. In DNA form, the CDR3 reads TGTGCCAGCAACCTATGGGGCGGCCCTACCTACGAGCAGTACTTC.

The rearrangement joins TRBV10-3 to TRBJ2-7; D is possibly TRBD2 (5 bases). V was shortened by 4 bases and J by 4 bases, with 11 bases between the two germline ends. CDR1 and CDR2 from the germline V gene are ENHRY and SYGVKD. The CDR3 runs to 13 residues. CDR3 in DNA: TGTGCCATCAGTGGGGGAGATAGTTACGAGCAGTACTTC. Its protein is CAISGGDSYEQYF.

The DNA of the CDR3 is TGTGCCAGCAGTGGACTAGCGACGGTCTCTGGGGCCAACGTCCTGACTTTC. Its protein product is CASSGLATVSGANVLTF. The rearrangement links TRBV6-1 to TRBJ2-6; 8 bases are a match to TRBD2. The CDR3 runs to 17 residues. The germline CDR1 and CDR2 sequences are MNHNS and SASEGT. After removal of 4 bases from V and 0 bases from J, the junction contained 5 bases not matched to a gene.

The chain joins TRBV9 to TRBJ1-2; no reliable D call. V lost 4 bases and J lost 2, with 9 bases in between. The CDR3 is made up of 13 amino acids. Germline V CDR1 and CDR2: SGDLS, YYNGEE. The CDR3 nucleotides are TGTGCCAGCAGCCCGTATGACAACTATGGCTACACCTTC. Its protein is CASSPYDNYGYTF.

The chain links TRBV2 to TRBJ2-1, with D perhaps TRBD2 (6 bases). This CDR3 comprises 12 residues. In germline, CDR1 is SNHLY, CDR2 FYNNEI. Between the trimmed V and J ends, which lost 11 bases and 9 bases, there was a span of 17 bases. The CDR3: CAGGDLEGEQFF. The CDR3 DNA reads TGTGCCGGCGGGGACTTAGAGGGTGAGCAGTTCTTC.

This chain uses TRBV7-6 with TRBJ2-5; TRBD1 aligns across 12 bases. The length of the CDR3 is 22 residues. CDR1 SGHVS and CDR2 FNYEAQ come from the germline V gene. V gave up 1 base and J gave up 5 bases; unmatched junction bases: 23. This CDR3 reads CASSLVEAGQGALEGGIETQYF. The CDR3 coding sequence is TGTGCCAGCAGCTTAGTAGAAGCGGGACAGGGGGCGCTTGAAGGGGGAATCGAGACCCAGTACTTC. Full variable domain (remainder filled in from reference TRBV7-6 and TRBJ2-5): GAGVSQSPRYKVTKRGQDVALRCDPISGHVSLYWYRQALGQGPEFLTYFNYEAQQDKSGLPNDRFSAERPEGSISTLTIQRTEQRDSAMYRCASSLVEAGQGALEGGIETQYFGPGTRLLVL.